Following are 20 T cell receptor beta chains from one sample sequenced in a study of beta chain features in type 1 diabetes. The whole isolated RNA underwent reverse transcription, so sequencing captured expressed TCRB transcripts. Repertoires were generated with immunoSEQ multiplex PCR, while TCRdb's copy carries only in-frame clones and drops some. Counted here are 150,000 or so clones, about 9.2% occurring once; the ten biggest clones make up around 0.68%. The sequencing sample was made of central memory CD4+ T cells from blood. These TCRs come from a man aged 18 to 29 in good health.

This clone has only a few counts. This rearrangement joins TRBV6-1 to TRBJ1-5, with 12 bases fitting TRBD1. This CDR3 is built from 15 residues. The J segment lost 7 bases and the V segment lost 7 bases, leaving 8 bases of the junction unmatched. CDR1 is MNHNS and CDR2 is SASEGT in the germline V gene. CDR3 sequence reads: CASIMGQGADQPQHF. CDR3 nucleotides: TGTGCCAGCATTATGGGACAGGGGGCAGACCAGCCCCAGCATTTT.

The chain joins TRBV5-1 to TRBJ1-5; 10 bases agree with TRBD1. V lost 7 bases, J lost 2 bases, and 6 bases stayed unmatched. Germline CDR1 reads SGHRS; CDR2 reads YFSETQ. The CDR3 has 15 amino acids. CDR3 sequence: CASQPGTGGNQPQHF. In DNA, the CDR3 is TGCGCCAGCCAGCCGGGGACAGGGGGCAATCAGCCCCAGCATTTT.

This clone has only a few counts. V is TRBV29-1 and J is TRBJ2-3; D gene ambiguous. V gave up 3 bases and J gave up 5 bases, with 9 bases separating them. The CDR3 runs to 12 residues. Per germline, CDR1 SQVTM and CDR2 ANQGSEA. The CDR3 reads CSVDVHGDTQYF. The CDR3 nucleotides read TGCAGCGTTGATGTCCACGGAGATACGCAGTATTTT.

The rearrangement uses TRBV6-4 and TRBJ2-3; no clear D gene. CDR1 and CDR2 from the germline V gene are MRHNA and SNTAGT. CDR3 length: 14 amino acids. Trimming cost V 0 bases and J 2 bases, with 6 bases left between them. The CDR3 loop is CASSDSTTTDTQYF. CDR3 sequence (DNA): TGTGCCAGCAGTGACTCGACAACCACAGATACGCAGTATTTT.

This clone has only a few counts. The DNA of the CDR3 is TGTGCCAGCAGCTTTCAAGCGGGGGGCCAAGAGACCCAGTACTTC. Translating gives CASSFQAGGQETQYF. The rearrangement links TRBV11-2 to TRBJ2-5, with 9 bases that match TRBD2. The J segment lost 1 base and the V segment lost 3 bases, leaving 3 bases of the junction unmatched. CDR3 length equals 15 residues. Germline V CDR1 and CDR2: SGHAT, FQNNGV. The full variable domain, in which reference TRBV11-2 and TRBJ2-5 provide the parts outside the CDR3, is EAGVAQSPRYKIIEKRQSVAFWCNPISGHATLYWYQQILGQGPKLLIQFQNNGVVDDSQLPKDRFSAERLKGVDSTLKIQPAKLEDSAVYLCASSFQAGGQETQYFGPGTRLLVL.

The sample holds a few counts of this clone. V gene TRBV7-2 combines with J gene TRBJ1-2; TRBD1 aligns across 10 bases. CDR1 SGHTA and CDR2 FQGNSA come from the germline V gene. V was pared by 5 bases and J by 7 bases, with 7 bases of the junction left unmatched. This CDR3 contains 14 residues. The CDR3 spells CASSRSTGGGGYTF. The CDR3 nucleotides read TGTGCCAGCAGCCGATCGACAGGGGGCGGTGGCTACACCTTC.

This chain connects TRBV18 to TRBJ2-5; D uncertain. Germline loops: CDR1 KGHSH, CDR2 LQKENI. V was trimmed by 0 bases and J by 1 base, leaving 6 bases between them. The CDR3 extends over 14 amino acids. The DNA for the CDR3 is TGTGCCAGCTCACCACCAAGCCTCCAAGAGACCCAGTACTTC. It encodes CASSPPSLQETQYF.

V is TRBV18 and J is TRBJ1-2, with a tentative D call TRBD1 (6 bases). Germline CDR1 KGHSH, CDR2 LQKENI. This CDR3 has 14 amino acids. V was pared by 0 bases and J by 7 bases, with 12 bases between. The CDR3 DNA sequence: TGTGCCAGCTCACCACCGGAGGCAGGGGCTGGCTACACCTTC. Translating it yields CASSPPEAGAGYTF.

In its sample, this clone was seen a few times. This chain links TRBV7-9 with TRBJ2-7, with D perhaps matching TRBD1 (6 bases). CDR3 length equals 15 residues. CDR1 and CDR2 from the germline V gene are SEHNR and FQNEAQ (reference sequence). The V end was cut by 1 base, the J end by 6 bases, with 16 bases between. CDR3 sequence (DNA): TGTGCCAGCAGCTTAGTTGTGGGGGCCCTCCGCGAGCAGTACTTC. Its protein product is CASSLVVGALREQYF.

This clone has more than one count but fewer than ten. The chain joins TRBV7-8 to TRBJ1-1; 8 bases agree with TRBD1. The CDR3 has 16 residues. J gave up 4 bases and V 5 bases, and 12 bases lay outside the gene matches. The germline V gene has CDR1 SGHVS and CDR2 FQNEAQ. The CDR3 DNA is TGTGCCAGCAGCCCCAGCCCCGGACAGGGAAGCACTGAAGCTTTCTTT. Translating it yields CASSPSPGQGSTEAFF.

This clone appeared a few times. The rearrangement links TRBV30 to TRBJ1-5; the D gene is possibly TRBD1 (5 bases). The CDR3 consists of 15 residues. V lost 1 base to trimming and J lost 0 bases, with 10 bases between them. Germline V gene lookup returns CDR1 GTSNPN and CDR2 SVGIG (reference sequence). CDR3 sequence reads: CAWSAGPYSNQPQHF. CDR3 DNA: TGTGCCTGGAGTGCAGGGCCTTATAGCAATCAGCCCCAGCATTTT.

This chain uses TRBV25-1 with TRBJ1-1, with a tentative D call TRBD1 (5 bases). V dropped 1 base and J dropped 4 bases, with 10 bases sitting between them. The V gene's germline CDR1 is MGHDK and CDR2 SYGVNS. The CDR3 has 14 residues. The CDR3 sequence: CASSEWQGSTEAFF. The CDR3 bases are TGTGCCAGCAGTGAATGGCAGGGAAGCACTGAAGCTTTCTTT.

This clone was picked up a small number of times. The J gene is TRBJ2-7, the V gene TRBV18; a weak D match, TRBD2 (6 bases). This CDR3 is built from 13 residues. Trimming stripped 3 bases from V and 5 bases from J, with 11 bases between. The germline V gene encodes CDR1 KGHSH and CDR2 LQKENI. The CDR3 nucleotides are TGTGCCAGCTCACCCCCATCGGGGGACGAGCAGTACTTC. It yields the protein CASSPPSGDEQYF.

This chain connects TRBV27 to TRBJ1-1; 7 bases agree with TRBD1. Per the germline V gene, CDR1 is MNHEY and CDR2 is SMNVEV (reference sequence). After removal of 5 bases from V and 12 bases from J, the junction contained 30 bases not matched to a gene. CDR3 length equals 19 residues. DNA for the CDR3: TGTGCCAGCAGTCAAGTAAGGGACAGAGGAACACTGAAGCGTCGTGCCCCTTTCTTT. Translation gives CASSQVRDRGTLKRRAPFF.

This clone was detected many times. The CDR3 here is CASSPMTGSNTEAFF. DNA for the CDR3: TGTGCCAGCTCACCGATGACAGGGTCCAACACTGAAGCTTTCTTT. The chain carries TRBV18 and TRBJ1-1, with TRBD1 matching 7 bases. Looked up from germline, CDR1 is KGHSH and CDR2 is LQKENI. V trimming: 3 bases; J trimming: 2 bases; junction bases outside the gene matches: 6. The CDR3 length is 15 residues.

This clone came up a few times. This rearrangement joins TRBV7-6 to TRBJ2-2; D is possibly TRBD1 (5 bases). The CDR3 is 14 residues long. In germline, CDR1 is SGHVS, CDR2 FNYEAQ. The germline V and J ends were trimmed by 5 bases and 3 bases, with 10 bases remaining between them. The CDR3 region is CASSAAGHTGELFF. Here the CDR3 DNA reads TGTGCCAGCAGCGCCGCAGGGCACACCGGGGAGCTGTTTTTT.

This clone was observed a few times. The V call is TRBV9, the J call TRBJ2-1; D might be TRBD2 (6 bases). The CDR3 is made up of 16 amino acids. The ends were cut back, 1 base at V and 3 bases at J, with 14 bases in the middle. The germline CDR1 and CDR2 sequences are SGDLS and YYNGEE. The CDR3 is CASSVTGGTLYNEQFF. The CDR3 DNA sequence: TGTGCCAGCAGCGTAACGGGCGGGACGCTCTACAATGAGCAGTTCTTC.

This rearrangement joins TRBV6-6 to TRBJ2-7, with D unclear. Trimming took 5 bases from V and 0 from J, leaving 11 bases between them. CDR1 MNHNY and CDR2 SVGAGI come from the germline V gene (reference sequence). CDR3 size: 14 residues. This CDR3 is CASSHQTNSYEQYF. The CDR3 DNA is TGTGCCAGCAGTCACCAGACAAACTCCTACGAGCAGTACTTC.

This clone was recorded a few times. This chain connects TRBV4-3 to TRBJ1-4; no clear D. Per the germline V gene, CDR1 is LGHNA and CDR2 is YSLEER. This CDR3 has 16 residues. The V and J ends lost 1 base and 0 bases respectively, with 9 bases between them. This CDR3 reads CASSQAGSATNEKLFF. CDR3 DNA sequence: TGCGCCAGCAGCCAAGCGGGGAGCGCAACTAATGAAAAACTGTTTTTT.

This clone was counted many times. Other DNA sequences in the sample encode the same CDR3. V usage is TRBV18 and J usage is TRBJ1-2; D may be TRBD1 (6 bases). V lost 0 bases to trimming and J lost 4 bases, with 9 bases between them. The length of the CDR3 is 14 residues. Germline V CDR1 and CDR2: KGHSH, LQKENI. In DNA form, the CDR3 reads TGTGCCAGCTCACCACCGGAACAGGGCTATGGCTACACCTTC. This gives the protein CASSPPEQGYGYTF.